These 8 T cell receptor beta chains were all obtained from the same sample, sequenced in a study of CD8 T cells in Susac syndrome. The RNA input was roughly 0.5 to 1 ug, and it was reverse transcribed with random hexamers. Each CDR3 protein gets one entry after TCRdb re-called the immunoSEQ multiplex PCR reads with MiXCR. The sample lists around 150,000 distinct CDR3 sequences, 85% to 95% occurring once. Sequenced material: CD8+ T cells from PBMCs. These receptors were obtained from a human donor with Susac syndrome.

This chain connects TRBV10-3 to TRBJ2-3, with D perhaps matching TRBD2 (6 bases). The germline V gene has CDR1 ENHRY and CDR2 SYGVKD. V lost 6 bases, J lost 1 base, and 17 bases lay in between. This CDR3 spans 16 amino acids. Here the CDR3 reads CAISNSGPSGTDTQYF. The CDR3 bases are TGTGCCATCAGCAATTCGGGACCTAGCGGCACAGATACGCAGTATTTT.

J is TRBJ2-7 and V is TRBV7-6, with 7 bases identical to TRBD1. V shed 0 bases and J 3 bases; nucleotides not matched to a gene: 2. The V gene's germline CDR1 is SGHVS and CDR2 FNYEAQ. The CDR3 totals 14 residues. DNA of the CDR3: TGTGCCAGCAGCTTAGCCGACAGGGACTACGAGCAGTACTTC. Protein product: CASSLADRDYEQYF.

The chain is built from TRBV4-1 and TRBJ2-1; 8 positions agree with TRBD2. The CDR3 runs 15 residues. The germline CDR1 and CDR2 sequences are MGHRA and YSYEKL. With V trimmed by 3 bases and J by 4 bases, 5 bases remained unmatched. The CDR3: CASSHPAGEYNEQFF. CDR3 nucleotides: TGCGCCAGCAGCCACCCAGCGGGAGAATACAATGAGCAGTTCTTC.

This chain links TRBV27 with TRBJ1-4; D is unresolved. Trimming shortened V by 6 bases and J by 8 bases, and 10 bases separated the two germline ends. CDR1 and CDR2 from the germline V gene are MNHEY and SMNVEV (reference sequence). CDR3 size: 12 residues. CDR3 loop: CASSSGWEKLFF. The CDR3 DNA follows: TGTGCCAGCAGCAGCGGTTGGGAAAAACTGTTTTTT.

The chain carries TRBV3-1 and TRBJ1-5; D is unclear. This CDR3 region has 14 residues. The germline V gene encodes CDR1 LGHDT and CDR2 YNNKEL (reference sequence). V lost 2 bases to trimming and J lost 1 base, with 6 bases between them. In DNA form, the CDR3 reads TGTGCCAGCAGCCAAATTCCCAGCAATCAGCCCCAGCATTTT. This gives the protein CASSQIPSNQPQHF.

This chain uses TRBV27 with TRBJ2-1; 8 bases map to TRBD2. CDR3 size: 14 residues. Germline assignment: CDR1 MNHEY and CDR2 SMNVEV (reference sequence). Trimming cost V 9 bases and J 4 bases; bases outside gene matches: 8. The CDR3 sequence: CASNPGLGYNEQFF. CDR3 bases: TGTGCCAGTAACCCGGGACTAGGGTACAATGAGCAGTTCTTC.

The V call is TRBV9, the J call TRBJ1-5; 9 bases are a match to TRBD1. After removal of 3 bases from V and 4 bases from J, the junction contained 2 bases not matched to a gene. CDR3 length: 14 amino acids. Germline-derived CDR1 and CDR2 are SGDLS and YYNGEE. The CDR3 region is CASSGGQGNQPQHF. The CDR3 DNA is TGTGCCAGCAGCGGAGGACAGGGGAATCAGCCCCAGCATTTT.

The chain is built from TRBV11-2 and TRBJ2-7; 10 nucleotides match TRBD1. The CDR3 sequence is 14 residues long. The V gene end was trimmed by 5 bases and the J gene end by 1 base; junction bases not matched to a gene: 2. CDR1 is SGHAT and CDR2 is FQNNGV in the germline V gene. The CDR3 protein is CASSTDRGSYEQYF. Here the CDR3 DNA reads TGTGCCAGCAGCACGGACAGGGGGTCCTACGAGCAGTACTTC.